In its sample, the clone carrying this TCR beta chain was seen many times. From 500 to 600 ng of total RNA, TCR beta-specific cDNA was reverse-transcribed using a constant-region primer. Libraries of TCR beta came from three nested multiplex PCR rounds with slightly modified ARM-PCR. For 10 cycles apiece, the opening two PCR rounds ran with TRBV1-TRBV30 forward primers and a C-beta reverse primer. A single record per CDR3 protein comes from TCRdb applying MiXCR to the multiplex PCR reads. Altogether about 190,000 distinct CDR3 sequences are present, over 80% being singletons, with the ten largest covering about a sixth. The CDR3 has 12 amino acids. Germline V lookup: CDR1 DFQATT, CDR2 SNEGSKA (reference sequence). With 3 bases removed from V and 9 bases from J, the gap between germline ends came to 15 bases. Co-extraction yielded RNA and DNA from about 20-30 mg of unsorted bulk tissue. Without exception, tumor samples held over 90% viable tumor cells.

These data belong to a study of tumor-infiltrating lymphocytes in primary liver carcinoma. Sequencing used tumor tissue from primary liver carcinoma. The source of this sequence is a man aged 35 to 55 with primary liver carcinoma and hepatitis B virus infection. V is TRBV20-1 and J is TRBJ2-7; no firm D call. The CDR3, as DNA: TGCAGTGCTAGTGCAGAAGGAGCGACGCAGTACTTC. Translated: CSASAEGATQYF.